The 32 T cell receptor beta chains listed next were all sequenced from one sample in a study of blood T cell repertoires in COVID-19. The table came from immunoSEQ multiplex PCR; TCRdb's copy has only in-frame clones and leaves some out. The table records 120,000 or so clones, around 85% of them present only once. Sequenced sample: peripheral blood. These receptors came from a man aged 60-69 years with acute or convalescent COVID-19.

This chain uses TRBV5-6 with TRBJ2-7, with D tentatively TRBD1 (6 bases). V dropped 4 bases and J dropped 12 bases, with 14 bases sitting between them. The CDR3 covers 11 residues. Germline CDR1 SGHDT, CDR2 YYEEEE. The CDR3 here is CASSVNRERYF. CDR3 bases: TGTGCCAGCAGCGTTAACAGGGAGAGGTACTTC.

This chain uses TRBV6-6 with TRBJ2-7; D perhaps matches TRBD1 (6 bases). Germline values: CDR1 MNHNY, CDR2 SVGAGI (reference sequence). V was cut by 6 bases and J by 9 bases, with 18 bases left in between. The CDR3 length is 13 residues. CDR3 amino acids: CASSPLGSRGQYF. The CDR3 DNA reads TGTGCCAGCAGCCCTCTTGGCAGCAGGGGGCAGTACTTC.

The rearrangement uses TRBV28 and TRBJ1-4; D gene ambiguous. The CDR3 sequence is 13 residues long. In germline, CDR1 is MDHEN, CDR2 SYDVKM. V was shortened by 8 bases and J by 3 bases, with 10 bases between the two germline ends. CDR3: CASYSGANEKLFF. The CDR3 DNA follows: TGTGCCAGCTATTCCGGTGCTAATGAAAAACTGTTTTTT.

This clone occurred once. This rearrangement joins TRBV6-5 to TRBJ2-3, with D possibly TRBD2 on 6 matching bases. The germline V and J ends were trimmed by 0 bases and 6 bases, with 16 bases remaining between them. Looked up from germline, CDR1 is MNHEY and CDR2 is SVGAGI. CDR3 length: 16 amino acids. This CDR3 is CASSYSTGSGGDTQYF. The CDR3 DNA is TGTGCCAGCAGTTACTCGACCGGAAGCGGAGGGGATACGCAGTATTTT.

This clone is a singleton in its sample. The rearrangement links TRBV11-1 to TRBJ2-7, with D possibly matching TRBD1 (6 bases). The CDR3 has 14 amino acids. CDR1 SGHAT and CDR2 FQDESV come from the germline V gene (reference sequence). Trimming took off 5 bases at V and 2 bases at J, with 13 bases between the two ends. CDR3 DNA: TGTGCCAGCAGCGCGACAGGTTTACCCTACGAGCAGTACTTC. The encoded protein is CASSATGLPYEQYF.

V and J are TRBV9 and TRBJ1-3; tentatively, D is TRBD1 (6 bases). The CDR3 has 15 residues. Between the trimmed V and J ends, which lost 3 bases and 2 bases, there was a span of 12 bases. The germline gives CDR1 SGDLS, CDR2 YYNGEE. CDR3 amino acids: CASSEDSAPGNTIYF. CDR3 nucleotides: TGTGCCAGCAGCGAGGACAGCGCTCCTGGAAACACCATATATTTT.

J is TRBJ2-1 and V is TRBV9; a possible D gene is TRBD2 (6 bases). CDR3 size: 15 residues. Between the trimmed V and J ends, which lost 3 bases and 0 bases, there was a span of 10 bases. CDR1 and CDR2 (germline): SGDLS, YYNGEE. The CDR3 is CASSEAGSSYNEQFF. The CDR3 nucleotides are TGTGCCAGCAGCGAGGCGGGGAGCTCCTACAATGAGCAGTTCTTC.

The chain is built from TRBV4-3 and TRBJ2-1; no firm D call. CDR3 length: 16 amino acids. Germline V CDR1 and CDR2: LGHNA, YSLEER. V gave up 1 base and J gave up 0 bases, with 10 bases separating them. CDR3 protein: CASSQVGGVSYNEQFF. In DNA form, the CDR3 reads TGCGCCAGCAGCCAAGTAGGCGGAGTCTCCTACAATGAGCAGTTCTTC.

V is TRBV2 and J is TRBJ2-7; 12 nucleotides line up with TRBD2. This CDR3 has 17 residues. The germline V gene has CDR1 SNHLY and CDR2 FYNNEI. V dropped 4 bases and J dropped 2; count of bases not matched to a gene: 9. CDR3 nucleotide sequence: TGTGCCAGCAGTGGGACTAGCGGGAAACATAAGACCTACGAGCAGTACTTC. Translating gives CASSGTSGKHKTYEQYF.

The V gene is TRBV7-2, the J gene TRBJ2-1; maybe TRBD2 (5 bases). With 9 bases removed from V and 1 base from J, the gap between germline ends came to 19 bases. This CDR3 is built from 16 residues. Germline CDR1 SGHTA, CDR2 FQGNSA. This chain's CDR3 is CARGRVVGESYNEQFF. The DNA for the CDR3 is TGTGCCAGAGGGCGGGTGGTGGGAGAGTCCTACAATGAGCAGTTCTTC.

This clone turned up a few times. The DNA of the CDR3 is TGTGCCAGCAGGGACGTGGAGGCTCAGCCCCAGCATTTT. This codes for CASRDVEAQPQHF. This rearrangement joins TRBV28 to TRBJ1-5, with D unclear. Trimming removed 6 bases at V and 6 bases at J, with 12 bases between. CDR3 size: 13 residues. CDR1 is MDHEN, CDR2 SYDVKM, per germline.

The rearrangement links TRBV10-2 to TRBJ2-1; unclear D gene. CDR1 is WSHSY and CDR2 is SAAADI in the germline V gene. CDR3 length: 13 residues. V lost 1 base and J 9 bases, leaving 10 bases between the germline ends. As DNA, the CDR3 is TGCGCCAGCAGTGAGTTAGCTCTCAGTGAGCAGTTCTTC. This codes for CASSELALSEQFF.

This rearrangement joins TRBV27 to TRBJ1-6; TRBD1 agrees at 9 bases. The CDR3 is 16 amino acids. After removal of 7 bases from V and 3 bases from J, the junction contained 7 bases not matched to a gene. In germline, CDR1 is MNHEY, CDR2 SMNVEV (reference sequence). The CDR3, as DNA: TGTGCCAGCAAGGGTTTGGACAGGGGCTATAATTCACCCCTCCACTTT. It encodes CASKGLDRGYNSPLHF.

The chain links TRBV9 to TRBJ1-4, with TRBD1 identical over 11 bases. Looked up from germline, CDR1 is SGDLS and CDR2 is YYNGEE. Trimming removed 4 bases from V and 4 bases from J; junction bases left unmatched: 9. The CDR3 consists of 17 residues. The CDR3 protein is CASSPRTGGGGNEKLFF. The CDR3 bases are TGTGCCAGCAGCCCCCGGACAGGGGGCGGGGGTAATGAAAAACTGTTTTTT.

The gene calls are TRBV28 and TRBJ2-3, with 8 bases aligning to TRBD2. J was trimmed by 7 bases and V by 2 bases; bases with no gene match: 8. The CDR3 length is 15 residues. The germline V gene encodes CDR1 MDHEN and CDR2 SYDVKM. CDR3 bases: TGTGCCAGCAGTTTAGGAGTCGGGAGGGGAAATACGCAGTATTTT. Its protein is CASSLGVGRGNTQYF.

V usage is TRBV18 and J usage is TRBJ1-6, with D possibly matching TRBD1 (6 bases). V lost 1 base and J 9 bases, leaving 16 bases between the germline ends. The CDR3 contains 16 residues. CDR1 is KGHSH, CDR2 LQKENI, per germline. The CDR3 DNA sequence: TGTGCCAGCTCACCACTTCAGGGGTCTCAGCCTTCACCCCTCCACTTT. Amino acid sequence: CASSPLQGSQPSPLHF.

The chain links TRBV7-3 to TRBJ2-3, with 13 bases matching TRBD2. V dropped 5 bases and J dropped 10; count of bases not matched to a gene: 18. CDR1 is SGHTA and CDR2 is FQGTGA in the germline V gene. CDR3 length equals 18 residues. CDR3 protein: CASSPRTSGSHDPQAQYF. Written as DNA, the CDR3 is TGTGCCAGCAGCCCTCGGACTAGCGGGAGCCACGATCCTCAGGCGCAGTATTTT.

The CDR3 sequence is CASSLGRRTSATDTQYF. DNA for the CDR3: TGTGCCAGCAGCTTAGGGCGGAGGACTAGCGCTACAGATACGCAGTATTTT. The V and J genes are TRBV7-8 and TRBJ2-3, with 9 nucleotides matching TRBD2. The CDR3 length is 17 residues. V shed 1 base and J 3 bases; nucleotides not matched to a gene: 8. Germline loops: CDR1 SGHVS, CDR2 FQNEAQ.

The genes are TRBV6-2 or TRBV6-3 and TRBJ2-1, with D possibly matching TRBD2 (6 bases). V was trimmed by 5 bases and J by 7 bases, leaving 24 bases between them. From germline, CDR1 is MNHEY and CDR2 SVGEGT. This CDR3 contains 17 residues. The CDR3: CASSTRDSLIGRNEQFF. The CDR3 coding sequence is TGTGCCAGCAGTACAAGGGACTCCCTCATTGGTAGGAATGAGCAGTTCTTC.

This chain uses TRBV5-8 with TRBJ1-2; no reliable D call. The CDR3 covers 15 residues. The germline V and J ends were trimmed by 0 bases and 5 bases, with 14 bases remaining between them. Germline V gene data show CDR1 as SGHTS and CDR2 as YDEGEE. DNA of the CDR3: TGTGCCAGCAGCTTGGATCTGGAGACGGCATATGGCTACACCTTC. Residues: CASSLDLETAYGYTF. Supplemented by reference TRBV5-8 and TRBJ1-2, the full variable domain reads EAGVTQSPTHLIKTRGQQATLRCSPISGHTSVYWYQQALGLGLQFLLWYDEGEERNRGNFPPRFSGRQFPNYSSELNVNALELEDSALYLCASSLDLETAYGYTFGSGTRLTVV.

This clone was counted a single time. This chain links TRBV7-2 with TRBJ2-1; 8 bases agree with TRBD2. This CDR3 region has 16 residues. Looked up from germline, CDR1 is SGHTA and CDR2 is FQGNSA. J gave up 4 bases and V 4 bases, and 9 bases lay outside the gene matches. Here the CDR3 reads CASSSSGLVRYNEQFF. CDR3 sequence (DNA): TGTGCCAGCAGCTCTAGCGGGCTGGTACGTTACAATGAGCAGTTCTTC. Drawing the rest from reference TRBV7-2 and TRBJ2-1, the complete variable domain is GAGVSQSPSNKVTEKGKDVELRCDPISGHTALYWYRQSLGQGLEFLIYFQGNSAPDKSGLPSDRFSAERTGGSVSTLTIQRTQQEDSAVYLCASSSSGLVRYNEQFFGPGTRLTVL.

CDR3 sequence: CASSVGGGSDTQYF. The CDR3 region has the DNA TGTGCCAGCAGCGTAGGAGGGGGATCAGATACGCAGTATTTT. The rearrangement uses TRBV9 and TRBJ2-3; perhaps TRBD1 as D (6 bases). Germline CDR1 reads SGDLS; CDR2 reads YYNGEE. V was shortened by 0 bases and J by 4 bases, with 9 bases between the two germline ends. This CDR3 has 14 residues.

The chain employs TRBV12-3 or TRBV12-4 and TRBJ1-3; D gene uncertain. CDR3 length: 13 residues. The V and J ends lost 3 bases and 3 bases respectively, with 6 bases between them. CDR3 protein: CASSFGGGNTIYF. Here the CDR3 DNA reads TGTGCCAGCAGTTTCGGCGGTGGAAACACCATATATTTT.

In DNA form, the CDR3 reads TGTGCCAGCAGCGTAGCTTCACAGATGAACACTGAAGCTTTCTTT. It translates to CASSVASQMNTEAFF. The chain links TRBV9 to TRBJ1-1; no definite D call. V lost 0 bases, J lost 0 bases, and 9 bases lay in between. Looked up from germline, CDR1 is SGDLS and CDR2 is YYNGEE. The CDR3 has 15 amino acids. The whole variable domain, filled in from reference TRBV9 and TRBJ1-1, reads DSGVTQTPKHLITATGQRVTLRCSPRSGDLSVYWYQQSLDQGLQFLIQYYNGEERAKGNILERFSAQQFPDLHSELNLSSLELGDSALYFCASSVASQMNTEAFFGQGTRLTVV.

This chain uses TRBV5-3 with TRBJ2-1; possibly TRBD1 for D (8 bases). TRBV5-3 is an open reading frame whose function is uncertain. With 4 bases removed from V and 0 bases from J, the gap between germline ends came to 23 bases. This CDR3 comprises 19 residues. This CDR3 is CARSTRGLKRDSSYNEQFF. The CDR3 region has the DNA TGTGCCAGAAGCACCAGGGGGCTGAAGCGGGACAGCTCCTACAATGAGCAGTTCTTC.

The V and J genes are TRBV4-1 and TRBJ2-1; D perhaps matches TRBD2 (6 bases). Germline loops: CDR1 MGHRA, CDR2 YSYEKL. The CDR3 is made up of 15 amino acids. Trimming removed 0 bases from V and 4 bases from J, with 10 bases in between. Here the CDR3 reads CASSQDGGLYNEQFF. The CDR3 DNA reads TGCGCCAGCAGCCAAGACGGGGGACTGTACAATGAGCAGTTCTTC.

The genes are TRBV6-5 and TRBJ1-2, with D uncertain. V was cut by 5 bases and J by 6 bases, with 16 bases left in between. There are 14 residues in the CDR3. Germline V CDR1 and CDR2: MNHEY, SVGAGI. The DNA of the CDR3 is TGTGCCAGCAGTCCCGAGGGCCCCTACGATGGCTACACCTTC. Translation gives CASSPEGPYDGYTF.

This rearrangement joins TRBV27 to TRBJ2-1; a possible D gene is TRBD2 (7 bases). The CDR3 is made up of 15 amino acids. The V end lost 6 bases, the J end lost 3 bases, and 15 bases lay between the germline ends. Germline values: CDR1 MNHEY, CDR2 SMNVEV (reference sequence). CDR3 bases: TGTGCCAGCAGACCCGGAAGGGGGGGCTACAATGAGCAGTTCTTC. Protein product: CASRPGRGGYNEQFF.

The sample holds one count of this clone. This chain connects TRBV29-1 to TRBJ2-1, with 7 bases aligning to TRBD2. The CDR3 runs to 16 residues. The germline V gene encodes CDR1 SQVTM and CDR2 ANQGSEA. Trimming at V came to 3 bases and at J to 1 base, leaving 9 bases not matched to a gene. DNA for the CDR3: TGCAGCGTTGACGGACTAGTCCTCAGGTCCTACAATGAGCAGTTCTTC. It translates to CSVDGLVLRSYNEQFF.

The chain carries TRBV5-6 and TRBJ2-7; tentative D call: TRBD2 (5 bases). This CDR3 has 14 amino acids. CDR1 and CDR2 (germline): SGHDT, YYEEEE. Trimming shortened V by 4 bases and J by 0 bases, and 11 bases separated the two germline ends. CDR3 bases: TGTGCCAGCAGCCGACGTGGGAGCTCCTACGAGCAGTACTTC. This encodes CASSRRGSSYEQYF.

The rearrangement links TRBV7-8 to TRBJ2-7; no clear D gene. V was pared by 5 bases and J by 6 bases, with 14 bases between. Germline V lookup: CDR1 SGHVS, CDR2 FQNEAQ. The CDR3 is 13 residues long. CDR3 nucleotides: TGTGCCAGCAGCCACGCCCCCCTTAGCGAGCAGTACTTC. Amino acid sequence: CASSHAPLSEQYF.

The CDR3 loop is CASSKRQGGQAPEAFF. The CDR3 DNA reads as TGTGCCAGCAGTAAACGACAGGGGGGACAAGCGCCTGAAGCTTTCTTT. The chain couples TRBV6-6 to TRBJ1-1; TRBD1 aligns across 9 bases. V lost 5 bases and J lost 6; bases outside the gene matches: 13. In germline, CDR1 is MNHNY, CDR2 SVGAGI (reference sequence). CDR3 length: 16 amino acids.